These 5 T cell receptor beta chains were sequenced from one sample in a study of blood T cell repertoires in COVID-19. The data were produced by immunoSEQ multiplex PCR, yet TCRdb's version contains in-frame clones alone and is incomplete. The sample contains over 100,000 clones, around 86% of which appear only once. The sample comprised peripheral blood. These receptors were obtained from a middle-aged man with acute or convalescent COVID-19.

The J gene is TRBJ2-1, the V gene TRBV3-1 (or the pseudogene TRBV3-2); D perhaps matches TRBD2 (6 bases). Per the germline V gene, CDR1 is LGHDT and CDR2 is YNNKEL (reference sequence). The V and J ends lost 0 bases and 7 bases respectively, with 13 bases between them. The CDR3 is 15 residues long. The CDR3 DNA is TGTGCCAGCAGCCAAGATCGGGGGAAGGGGAATGAGCAGTTCTTC. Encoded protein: CASSQDRGKGNEQFF.

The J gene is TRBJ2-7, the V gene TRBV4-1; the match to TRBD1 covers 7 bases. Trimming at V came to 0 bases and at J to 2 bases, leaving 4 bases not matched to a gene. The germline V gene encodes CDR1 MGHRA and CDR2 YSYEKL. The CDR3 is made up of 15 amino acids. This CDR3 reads CASSQESQGAYEQYF. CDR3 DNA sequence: TGCGCCAGCAGCCAAGAATCCCAGGGGGCCTACGAGCAGTACTTC.

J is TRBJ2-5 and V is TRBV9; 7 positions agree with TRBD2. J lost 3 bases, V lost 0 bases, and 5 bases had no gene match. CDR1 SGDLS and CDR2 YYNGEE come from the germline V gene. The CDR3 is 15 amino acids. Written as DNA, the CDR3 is TGTGCCAGCAGCGTAGCGGCTAGCGGCGAAGAGACCCAGTACTTC. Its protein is CASSVAASGEETQYF.

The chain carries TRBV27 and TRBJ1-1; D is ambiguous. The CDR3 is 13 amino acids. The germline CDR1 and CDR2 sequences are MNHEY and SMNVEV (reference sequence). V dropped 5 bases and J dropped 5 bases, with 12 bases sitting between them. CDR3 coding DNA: TGTGCCAGCAGTGCCCAACAGAGAACTGAAGCTTTCTTT. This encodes CASSAQQRTEAFF.

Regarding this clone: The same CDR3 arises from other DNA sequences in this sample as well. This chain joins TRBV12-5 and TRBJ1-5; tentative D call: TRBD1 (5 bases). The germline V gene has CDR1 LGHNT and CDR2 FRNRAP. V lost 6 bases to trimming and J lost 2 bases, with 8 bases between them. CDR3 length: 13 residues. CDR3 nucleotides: TGTGCTAGTGGCCTACAGGGCAATCAGCCCCAGCATTTT. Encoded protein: CASGLQGNQPQHF.